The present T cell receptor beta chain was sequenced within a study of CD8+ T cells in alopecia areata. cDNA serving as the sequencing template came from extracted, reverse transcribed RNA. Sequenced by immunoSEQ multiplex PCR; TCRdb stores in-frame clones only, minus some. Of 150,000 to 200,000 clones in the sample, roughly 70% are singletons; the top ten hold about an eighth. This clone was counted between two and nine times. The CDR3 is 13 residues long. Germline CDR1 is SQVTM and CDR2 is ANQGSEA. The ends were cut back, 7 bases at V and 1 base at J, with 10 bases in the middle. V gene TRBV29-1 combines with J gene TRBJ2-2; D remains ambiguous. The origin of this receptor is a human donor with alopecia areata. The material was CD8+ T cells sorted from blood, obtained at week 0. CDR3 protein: CSAQTLNTGELFF. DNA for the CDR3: TGCAGCGCCCAGACGCTGAACACCGGGGAGCTGTTTTTT.